Sequencing of this T cell receptor beta chain was carried out in a study of blood T cell repertoires in COVID-19. Overall study: The cDNA or gDNA used as material had been derived from T cells, B-cell-depleted T cells, or PBMCs.

Germline loops: CDR1 SGHRS, CDR2 YFSETQ. The CDR3 covers 13 residues. Trimming took 2 bases from V and 12 from J, leaving 12 bases between them. Here immunoSEQ multiplex PCR was the method, and the copy in TCRdb shows in-frame clones only, minus some. The sample lists about 480,000 clones; roughly nine tenths were seen once. The sequence was collected from a woman between 45 and 65 years old with COVID-19, enrolled during active disease. The chain carries TRBV5-1 and TRBJ2-6; D remains ambiguous. The source material was peripheral blood. CDR3 in DNA: TGCGCCAGCAGCTTAGCACTACCCGCCGTCCTGACTTTC. Translation: CASSLALPAVLTF.